The source of this TCR beta chain is a study of identifying expanded T cells in peripheral blood. V lost 7 bases and J lost 5; bases outside the gene matches: 14. This CDR3 is 16 amino acids long. The germline gives CDR1 MNHNY, CDR2 SVGAGI (reference sequence). The repertoire was sequenced with immunoSEQ multiplex PCR; TCRdb's copy has only in-frame clones and lacks some. The sample contains about 130,000 clones, 70% to 90% of which appear only once. During the collection period, no donor immune events like infections were recorded. This chain connects TRBV6-6 to TRBJ2-3, with 8 bases matching TRBD1. The sequence was obtained from a person aged 18 to 70 in good health. The specimen sequenced was blood. The CDR3 DNA is TGTGCCAGCATTCCGACAGGGGCCCAAGCAAGAGATACGCAGTATTTT. Amino acid sequence: CASIPTGAQARDTQYF.